Listed below are T cell receptor beta chains from one sample, sequenced in a study of OX40 agonist ivuxolimab in advanced cancers. The data were produced by immunoSEQ multiplex PCR, yet TCRdb's version contains in-frame clones alone and is incomplete. The repertoire consists of 77,000 or so clones, with about 90% occurring once and the leading ten covering about 10%. Sample: CD4+ or CD8+ T cells sorted from blood, taken in a trial of the OX40 agonist ivuxolimab. Receptor source: an adult with an advanced solid tumor such as melanoma, head and neck, liver or kidney cancer. Each CDR3 is given with its conserved first and last residue. Fields, in order: CDR3 protein, D gene, J gene, V gene. A D gene is named only where the DNA matches it firmly.

CASRQGNGNTIYF . TRBJ1-3 TRBV5-6
CASSHQTGYGYTF . TRBJ1-2 TRBV4-3
CASSLAAQENTGELFF . TRBJ2-2 TRBV5-6
CAISEVAGDNEQFF TRBD2 TRBJ2-1 TRBV10-3
CSVVDRGSEQYF TRBD1 TRBJ2-7 TRBV29-1
CASSPTGQGISYEQYF TRBD1 TRBJ2-7 TRBV13
CASSEATGRNTEAFF TRBD1 TRBJ1-1 TRBV2
CASSDRVGANVLTF . TRBJ2-6 TRBV6-4
CASSLGVDLGPQHF . TRBJ1-5 TRBV5-4
CASSEGRGTDTQYF . TRBJ2-3 TRBV2
CASSPWPSGGDGTDTQYF TRBD2 TRBJ2-3 TRBV7-3
CASSQDTGGMGDTQYF TRBD1 TRBJ2-3 TRBV4-1
CASSSWGREAFF . TRBJ1-1 TRBV6-5
CASSYSEGYQPQHF . TRBJ1-5 TRBV6-5
CASSLRGGFSGNTIYF TRBD1 TRBJ1-3 TRBV5-4
CASSFYGLETQYF . TRBJ2-5 TRBV27
CASSQAQGPGELFF TRBD1 TRBJ2-2 TRBV4-2
CASTGSYEQYF . TRBJ2-7 TRBV13
CASSLGFGLAAQSSYNEQFF TRBD2 TRBJ2-1 TRBV5-1
CASSLAPDREGYEQYF TRBD1 TRBJ2-7 TRBV5-6
CASSLWGGSTDTQYF TRBD2 TRBJ2-3 TRBV7-8
CASSSRDRAYEQYF TRBD1 TRBJ2-7 TRBV7-9
CAWSNGQGSYEQYF TRBD1 TRBJ2-7 TRBV30
CAISESPGTGSGANVLTF . TRBJ2-6 TRBV10-3
CAQLRSDRDSGANVLTF TRBD1 TRBJ2-6 TRBV10-1
CASSGTPSYEQYF . TRBJ2-7 TRBV19
CASTPGRGMNTEAFF . TRBJ1-1 TRBV4-1
CASRLASEGSSYNSPLHF . TRBJ1-6 TRBV12-2
CASKFDGSSGNTIYF . TRBJ1-3 TRBV2
CAWTSTYEQYF . TRBJ2-7 TRBV30
CASSLVPRGAFSYEQYF . TRBJ2-7 TRBV7-3
CASSFDRGVDYGYTF TRBD1 TRBJ1-2 TRBV5-1
CASSRTDDYGYTF . TRBJ1-2 TRBV4-1
CASSPGQSYEQYF . TRBJ2-7 TRBV7-9
CASSEERLFNQPQHF . TRBJ1-5 TRBV6-1
CASSDGVSTDTQYF . TRBJ2-3 TRBV2
CASSSGTPLAQDTQYF . TRBJ2-3 TRBV28
CASSLGQGARNSPLHF TRBD1 TRBJ1-6 TRBV5-6
CARGTSGGLTGELFF TRBD2 TRBJ2-2 TRBV2
CASSDWVGSYNEQFF . TRBJ2-1 TRBV6-4
CASSHPGLPSTDTQYF . TRBJ2-3 TRBV7-9
CASSARGYSYEQYF . TRBJ2-7 TRBV27
CASSSPREPYEQYF . TRBJ2-7 TRBV7-2
CASSRNGGEQETQYF TRBD2 TRBJ2-5 TRBV7-3
CASSVRGGALNTEAFF . TRBJ1-1 TRBV25-1
CASSVGGASYNEQFF . TRBJ2-1 TRBV9
CASSSTTGQPAYEQYF . TRBJ2-7 TRBV7-9
CASSLQESYEQYF . TRBJ2-7 TRBV11-2
CASSLDSRGEETQYF . TRBJ2-5 TRBV5-4
CASSLAGDPYGYTF . TRBJ1-2 TRBV27
CASSIGQGISYEQYF TRBD1 TRBJ2-7 TRBV19
CASSFGAGEEQYF TRBD2 TRBJ2-7 TRBV27
CASSLGPMGIGAQYF . TRBJ2-5 TRBV5-6
CASSQSGRRGDRGPASYGYTF TRBD1 TRBJ1-2 TRBV23-1
CASSLGSVFPGGNEKLFF TRBD1 TRBJ1-4 TRBV11-2
CASSYSGLGTEAFF . TRBJ1-1 TRBV6-6